Listed here are 8 T cell receptor beta chains from one sample, sequenced in a study of blood T cell repertoires in COVID-19. The method was immunoSEQ multiplex PCR; TCRdb's version includes in-frame clones alone and lacks a portion of them. The sample gives 52,000 or so clones, 78% of which show up once; approximately 4.9% is in the top ten. The sequenced sample consisted of peripheral blood. These receptor sequences come from a human donor in a cohort sampled during active COVID-19.

Here the CDR3 DNA reads TGTGCCAGTAGTATCCAGTCGGGTGTACAGGGTGAAGCTTTCTTT. It codes for CASSIQSGVQGEAFF. The V gene is TRBV19, the J gene TRBJ1-1; tentative D call: TRBD1 (6 bases). There are 15 residues in the CDR3. Germline V gene lookup returns CDR1 LNHDA and CDR2 SQIVND (reference sequence). V dropped 3 bases and J dropped 7 bases, with 18 bases sitting between them.

V and J are TRBV9 and TRBJ1-2, with 8 bases aligning to TRBD1. Germline assignment: CDR1 SGDLS and CDR2 YYNGEE. Unmatched junction bases numbered 9, after V lost 3 bases and J lost 5 bases. The CDR3 runs 15 residues. The CDR3 DNA sequence: TGTGCCAGCAGCGGACGAGGACAGGGAATATATGGCTACACCTTC. Translation gives CASSGRGQGIYGYTF.

The CDR3 DNA reads as TGTGCCAGCAGGCCCCCGGGTACGTTGGTCACTGAAGCTTTCTTT. Encoded protein: CASRPPGTLVTEAFF. The chain uses TRBV27 and TRBJ1-1; D not certain. Germline V gene data show CDR1 as MNHEY and CDR2 as SMNVEV (reference sequence). The CDR3 spans 15 residues. The V and J ends lost 6 bases and 4 bases respectively, with 18 bases between them.

As concerns this clone: One junction end disagrees with the germline gene, perhaps due to a read error. V usage is TRBV18 and J usage is TRBJ1-3; 7 bases are a match to TRBD1. The CDR3 extends over 15 amino acids. In germline, CDR1 is KGHSH, CDR2 LQKENI. For the CDR3, the DNA is TGTGCCAGCTCACCACTAAAGGACAGGCCTTCGGCCTTTAATTTT. The encoded protein is CASSPLKDRPSAFNF.

Remarks on this clone: The junction and the germline gene differ at one end; a read error may be behind it. The genes are TRBV5-6 and TRBJ1-3, with no clear D. This CDR3 has 15 residues. Per germline, CDR1 SGHDT and CDR2 YYEEEE. The CDR3 protein is CASTLDGSSGNTIYF. As DNA, the CDR3 is TGTGCCAGCACCTTGGACGGTTCCTCTGGAAACACCATATATTTT.

This chain links TRBV29-1 with TRBJ1-1, with TRBD1 as a possible D gene (6 bases). The CDR3 spans 14 residues. The germline V and J ends were trimmed by 5 bases and 5 bases, with 18 bases remaining between them. Germline V gene data show CDR1 as SQVTM and CDR2 as ANQGSEA. For the CDR3, the DNA is TGCAGCGTTCTCTTACAGGGTAGCGGGACTGAAGCTTTCTTT. This translates into CSVLLQGSGTEAFF.

The chain has TRBV27 and TRBJ2-7; 10 nucleotides agree with TRBD1. V lost 6 bases and J lost 4; bases outside the gene matches: 6. Germline CDR1 is MNHEY and CDR2 is SMNVEV (reference sequence). The CDR3 runs to 14 residues. The CDR3 DNA follows: TGTGCCAGCAGGCCCCGGACAGGGGGTTACGAGCAGTACTTC. Protein product: CASRPRTGGYEQYF.

The gene calls are TRBV7-9 and TRBJ2-7; 10 nucleotides line up with TRBD1. The CDR3 covers 15 residues. Germline lookup yields CDR1 SEHNR and CDR2 FQNEAQ (reference sequence). With 5 bases clipped from V and 2 bases from J, the junction kept 6 bases outside the gene matches. DNA of the CDR3: TGTGCCAGCAGCACCCTAGGACAGGGGGCCTACGAGCAGTACTTC. Translation gives CASSTLGQGAYEQYF.